This TCR beta chain was found in a study of T cells in Graves' hyperthyroidism and ophthalmopathy. Calling Graves' hyperthyroidism stable meant ophthalmopathy did not progress within 18 months. Criteria for exclusion of patients were uncontrolled infection, other autoimmune disease, pregnancy or lactation. Diagnosis relied on clinical symptoms, serum thyroxine and TRAb, thyroid ultrasound and orbital computed tomography. This CDR3 is built from 15 residues. CDR1 is MNHNS, CDR2 SASEGT, per germline. V lost 2 bases and J 1 base, leaving 11 bases between the germline ends. TCR beta CDR3 sequences were amplified from RNA transcripts. An initial round of RT-PCR targeting the TCR CDR3 relied on the HTBI primer set. MiXCR, applied by TCRdb to the multiplex PCR reads, yields one record per CDR3 protein. The sample shows about 290,000 distinct CDR3 sequences, around 16% of them seen only once.

Sequenced input: blood. This TCR was sampled from a man aged 25 to 45 with Graves' hyperthyroidism. V usage is TRBV6-1 and J usage is TRBJ1-2, with D tentatively TRBD1 (6 bases). Here the CDR3 DNA reads TGTGCCAGCAGTGAAATGAGGGGGGGTAACTATGGCTACACCTTC. Translated, it gives CASSEMRGGNYGYTF.